This T cell receptor (beta chain) originates from a study of identical twins. This clonotype has a handful of counts. Carrying unique molecular identifiers, the cDNA also gained a universal primer site through template switching. MiXCR was run by TCRdb on the 5' RACE reads, yielding one entry per CDR3 protein. In the table there are around 690,000 distinct CDR3 sequences, about 20% of which are singletons. CDR3 length: 15 amino acids. Germline CDR1 SEHNR, CDR2 FQNEAQ (reference sequence). The J segment lost 6 bases and the V segment lost 3 bases, leaving 10 bases of the junction unmatched. These records were also assigned to another study, of T cells expressing NK-cell markers. From that paper: Seven HCMV-seropositive donors and one seronegative donor made up the eight sequenced donors. In several experiments, an anti-gamma-delta TCR antibody restricted sorting to alpha-beta TCR T cells. Whether expanded NKG2C-expressing T cell clones recognize HCMV is unknown.

This clonotype was sampled from a woman aged 18-29 years in good health. The chain carries TRBV7-9 and TRBJ2-5; 7 bases agree with TRBD1. Specimen: PBMCs. CDR3 DNA: TGTGCCAGCAGCTTCGGAGACAGGGTCTGGCAGACCCAGTACTTC. Translation: CASSFGDRVWQTQYF.